The T cell receptor (beta chain) described here comes from a study of blood T cell repertoires in COVID-19 (dated by TCRdb to about 2020). Describing the broader study: The collaborator samples originated in the United States, Italy and Spain and spanned the acute and convalescent phases of COVID-19. The samples were drawn from two sources: the first 160 participants of the ongoing ImmuneRACE study, and over 950 subjects contributed by 6 global collaborators. The material from the prospective study consisted of cDNA or gDNA derived from T cells, B-cell-depleted T cells, or PBMCs. A freely available public database, intended as a resource for researchers studying the immune response to SARS-CoV-2, is where the repertoires were released. Subjects who had been exposed to COVID-19, were actively infected with it, or had recovered from it provided the deeply sampled blood TCRbeta repertoires that made up the dataset. A de-identified subject ID, COVID-19 status, age in years and sex were almost always included in the sample metadata. HLA class I and class II types, where available, came from metadata supplied by the sample provider rather than from assay-based typing.

The cysteine opens and the phenylalanine closes a CDR3 of 12 amino acids. Only CDR3 DNA remains: 36 bases, in frame from the first base. The V end loses 3 bases and the J end loses 4 bases, and a stretch of 6 bases separates them. Worth noting for this clone: Its antigen target is currently unknown. Nothing much larger sits one base from this clone, and base qualities are not available.

TCRbeta CDR3 regions were amplified from genomic DNA using the immunoSEQ Assay, a bias-controlled multiplex PCR. In the original analysis: Within the assay, amplification of reference gene primers was used to estimate how many nucleated cells each sample contained. To quantify the absolute abundance of each unique TCRbeta CDR3 rearrangement, sequence reads were collapsed and filtered. For each sample, productive Simpson clonality was calculated by taking the square root of Simpson's diversity index across productive rearrangements. TCRdb's version of the immuneACCESS table is confined to in-frame rearrangements and falls short of the full clone set. An unresolved V gene accounts for under half of the shortfall where checked; the remainder is of unknown origin. That table supplies the V and J calls and clone size; D and trimming were determined from the DNA. The sample table shows about 74,000 clones, and 70% to 90% are seen once. The top ten hold over 30% of the sample.

Each collaborating institution followed its own protocols to collect whole blood in K2EDTA tubes. Collaborator samples were shipped for TCRbeta analysis as frozen whole blood, isolated PBMCs, or DNA extracted from either sample type. What the study reported, not specific to this receptor: The quantity of clinical and demographic metadata differed by source and by participant and was supplied without curation.

This receptor was taken from a man between 65 and 85 years old with acute or convalescent COVID-19. Sequencing input: peripheral blood. The chain links TRBV12-3 or TRBV12-4 with TRBJ1-1; too little of a D gene remains to name it. The CDR3 corresponds to CASSLSGTEAFF. In nucleotides, the sequence is TGTGCCAGCAGTTTGTCAGGCACTGAAGCTTTCTTT.